The clone carrying this TCR beta chain came up once. Original data processing: Estimation of nucleated cell counts relied on the amplification of reference gene primers. Here immunoSEQ multiplex PCR was the method, and the copy in TCRdb shows in-frame clones only, minus some. V and J calls and clone size follow that table, whereas D and trimming were derived from the DNA. The sample consists of 130,000 to 150,000 clones, 80% to 90% of them appearing once. The source of the sample is a study of blood T cell repertoires in COVID-19. At the level of the study: Spain, Italy and the United States supplied samples that represented acute and convalescent COVID-19. T cells, B-cell-depleted T cells, or PBMCs supplied cDNA or gDNA.

Germline CDR1 LNHDA, CDR2 SQIVND (reference sequence). The CDR3 length is 15 residues. V was clipped by 4 bases and J by 4 bases; unmatched bases: 7. The chain combines TRBV19 with TRBJ2-1; TRBD2 agrees at 7 bases. The sequenced material came from peripheral blood. This TCR came from a man younger than 35 with COVID-19, enrolled during active disease. The CDR3 spells CASSTLAFEYNEQFF. CDR3 DNA: TGTGCCAGTAGTACACTAGCGTTTGAATACAATGAGCAGTTCTTC.